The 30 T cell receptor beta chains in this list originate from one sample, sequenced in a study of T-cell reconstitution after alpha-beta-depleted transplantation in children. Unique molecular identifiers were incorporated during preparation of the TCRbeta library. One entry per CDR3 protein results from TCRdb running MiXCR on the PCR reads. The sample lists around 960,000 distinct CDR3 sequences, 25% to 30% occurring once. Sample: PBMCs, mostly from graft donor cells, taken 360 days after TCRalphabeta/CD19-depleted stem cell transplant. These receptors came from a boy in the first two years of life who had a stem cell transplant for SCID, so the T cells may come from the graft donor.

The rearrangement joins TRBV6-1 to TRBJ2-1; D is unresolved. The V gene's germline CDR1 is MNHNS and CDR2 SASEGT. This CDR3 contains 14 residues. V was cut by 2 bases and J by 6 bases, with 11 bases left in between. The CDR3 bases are TGTGCCAGCAGTGAATTGGGCTTGGGCAATGAGCAGTTCTTC. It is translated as CASSELGLGNEQFF.

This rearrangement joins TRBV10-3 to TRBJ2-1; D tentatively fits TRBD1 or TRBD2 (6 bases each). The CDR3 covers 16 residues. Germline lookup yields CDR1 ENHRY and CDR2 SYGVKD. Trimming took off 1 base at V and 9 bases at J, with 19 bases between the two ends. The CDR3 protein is CAISEFAGGEGSEQFF. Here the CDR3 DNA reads TGTGCCATCAGTGAGTTCGCCGGGGGCGAGGGCAGTGAGCAGTTCTTC.

CDR3 amino acids: CASSTSSYNEQFF. The CDR3 coding sequence is TGTGCCAGTAGTACGAGCTCCTACAATGAGCAGTTCTTC. V is TRBV19 and J is TRBJ2-1; D remains ambiguous. The CDR3 sequence is 13 residues long. Germline V gene data show CDR1 as LNHDA and CDR2 as SQIVND (reference sequence). V was trimmed by 4 bases and J by 0 bases, leaving 4 bases between them.

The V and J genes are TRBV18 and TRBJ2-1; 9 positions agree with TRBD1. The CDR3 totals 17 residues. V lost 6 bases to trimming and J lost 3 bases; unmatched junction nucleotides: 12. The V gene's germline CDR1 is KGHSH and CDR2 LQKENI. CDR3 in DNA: TGTGCCAGCTCGCCCCGTCAGACAGGGGGTTTCTACAATGAGCAGTTCTTC. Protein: CASSPRQTGGFYNEQFF.

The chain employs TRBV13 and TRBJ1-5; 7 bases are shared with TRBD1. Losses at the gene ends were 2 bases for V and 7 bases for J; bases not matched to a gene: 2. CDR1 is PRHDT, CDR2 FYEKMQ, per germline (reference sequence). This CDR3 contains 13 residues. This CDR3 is CASSLRGLQPQHF. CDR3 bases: TGTGCCAGCAGCTTAAGGGGGCTGCAGCCCCAGCATTTT.

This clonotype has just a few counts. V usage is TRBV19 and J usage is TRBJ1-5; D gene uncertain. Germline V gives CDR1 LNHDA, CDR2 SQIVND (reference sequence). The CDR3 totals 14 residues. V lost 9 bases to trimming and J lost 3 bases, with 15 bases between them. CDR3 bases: TGTGCCAGCAATGGCGGTTTAAACAATCAGCCCCAGCATTTT. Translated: CASNGGLNNQPQHF.

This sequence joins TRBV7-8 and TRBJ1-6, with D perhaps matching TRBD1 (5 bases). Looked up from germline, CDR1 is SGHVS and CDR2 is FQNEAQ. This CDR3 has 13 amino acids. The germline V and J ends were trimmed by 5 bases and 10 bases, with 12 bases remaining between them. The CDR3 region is CASSLFRDSPLHF. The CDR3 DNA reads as TGTGCCAGCAGCCTCTTCAGGGACTCACCCCTCCACTTT. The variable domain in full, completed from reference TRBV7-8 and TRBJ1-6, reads GAGVSQSPRYKVAKRGQDVALRCDPISGHVSLFWYQQALGQGPEFLTYFQNEAQLDKSGLPSDRFFAERPEGSVSTLKIQRTQQEDSAVYLCASSLFRDSPLHFGNGTRLTVT.

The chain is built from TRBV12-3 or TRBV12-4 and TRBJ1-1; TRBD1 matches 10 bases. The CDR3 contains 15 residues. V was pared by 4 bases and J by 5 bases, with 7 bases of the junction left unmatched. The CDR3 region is CASSSTDRGSTEAFF. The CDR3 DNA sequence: TGTGCCAGCAGTTCGACGGACAGGGGGAGTACTGAAGCTTTCTTT.

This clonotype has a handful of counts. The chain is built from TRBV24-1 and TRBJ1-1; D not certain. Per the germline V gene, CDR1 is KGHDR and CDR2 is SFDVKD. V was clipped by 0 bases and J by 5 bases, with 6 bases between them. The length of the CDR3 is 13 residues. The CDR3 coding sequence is TGTGCCACCAGTGATTTGACAGTTACTGAAGCTTTCTTT. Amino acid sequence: CATSDLTVTEAFF.

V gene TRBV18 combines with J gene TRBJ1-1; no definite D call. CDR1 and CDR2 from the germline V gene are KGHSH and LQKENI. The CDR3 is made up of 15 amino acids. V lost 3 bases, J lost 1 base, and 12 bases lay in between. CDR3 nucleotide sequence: TGTGCCAGCTCACCCATCAGGACGGCGAACACTGAAGCTTTCTTT. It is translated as CASSPIRTANTEAFF.

The CDR3 is CASSVGDSNYEQYF. CDR3 DNA: TGTGCCAGCAGCGTAGGAGACAGCAACTACGAGCAGTACTTC. This chain uses TRBV9 with TRBJ2-7; D possibly corresponds to TRBD1 (5 bases). Germline V gene sequence: CDR1 SGDLS, CDR2 YYNGEE. Trimming cost V 0 bases and J 3 bases, with 10 bases left between them. This CDR3 region has 14 residues.

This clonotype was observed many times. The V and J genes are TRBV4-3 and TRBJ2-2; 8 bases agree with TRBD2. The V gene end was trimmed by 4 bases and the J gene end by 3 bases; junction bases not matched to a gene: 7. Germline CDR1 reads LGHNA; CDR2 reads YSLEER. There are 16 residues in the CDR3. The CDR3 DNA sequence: TGCGCCAGCAGCCCCCCGGGGGGGGCGGACACCGGGGAGCTGTTTTTT. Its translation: CASSPPGGADTGELFF.

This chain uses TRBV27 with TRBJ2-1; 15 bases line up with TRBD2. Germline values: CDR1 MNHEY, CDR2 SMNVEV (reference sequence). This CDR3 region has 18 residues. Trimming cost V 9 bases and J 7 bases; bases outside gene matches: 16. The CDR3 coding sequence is TGTGCCAGTCTCTCCACCGGGACTAGCGGGGGGCCTACAAATGAGCAGTTCTTC. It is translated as CASLSTGTSGGPTNEQFF.

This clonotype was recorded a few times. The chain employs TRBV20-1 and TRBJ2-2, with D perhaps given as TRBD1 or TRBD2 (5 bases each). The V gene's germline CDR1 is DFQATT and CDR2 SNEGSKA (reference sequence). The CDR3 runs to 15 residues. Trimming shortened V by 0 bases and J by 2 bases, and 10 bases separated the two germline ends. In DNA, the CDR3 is TGCAGTGCTAGAGATGGGACGGCAAACACCGGGGAGCTGTTTTTT. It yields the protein CSARDGTANTGELFF.

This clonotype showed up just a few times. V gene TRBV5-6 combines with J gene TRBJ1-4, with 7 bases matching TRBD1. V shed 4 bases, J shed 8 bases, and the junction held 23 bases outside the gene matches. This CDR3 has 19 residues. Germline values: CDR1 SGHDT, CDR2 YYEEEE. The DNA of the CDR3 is TGTGCCAGCAGCCGTCTCCGGGACAGTCTTTTTAGGCAAGGCGAAAAACTGTTTTTT. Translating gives CASSRLRDSLFRQGEKLFF. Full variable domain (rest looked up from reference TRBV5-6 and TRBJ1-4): DAGVTQSPTHLIKTRGQQVTLRCSPKSGHDTVSWYQQALGQGPQFIFQYYEEEERQRGNFPDRFSGHQFPNYSSELNVNALLLGDSALYLCASSRLRDSLFRQGEKLFFGSGTQLSVL.

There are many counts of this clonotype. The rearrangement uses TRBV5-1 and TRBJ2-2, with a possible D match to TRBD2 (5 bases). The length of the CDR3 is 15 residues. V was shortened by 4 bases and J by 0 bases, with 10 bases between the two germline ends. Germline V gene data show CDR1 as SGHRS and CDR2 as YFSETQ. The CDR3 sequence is CASSIGETNTGELFF. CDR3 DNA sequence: TGCGCCAGCAGCATCGGGGAAACGAACACCGGGGAGCTGTTTTTT.

CDR3: CASRATWSSYNSPLHF. The CDR3 DNA is TGTGCCAGCAGGGCGACCTGGAGCTCCTATAATTCACCCCTCCACTTT. This chain joins TRBV6-1 and TRBJ1-6, with D unclear. The V and J ends lost 6 bases and 0 bases respectively, with 12 bases between them. There are 16 residues in the CDR3. Germline V gene lookup returns CDR1 MNHNS and CDR2 SASEGT.

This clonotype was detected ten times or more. The CDR3 sequence: CSGSDRNYEQYF. The CDR3 coding sequence is TGCAGTGGTTCGGACAGAAACTACGAGCAGTACTTC. This chain joins TRBV20-1 and TRBJ2-7, with D perhaps TRBD1 (6 bases). CDR3 length equals 12 residues. The germline gives CDR1 DFQATT, CDR2 SNEGSKA (reference sequence). V lost 7 bases and J lost 3, with 13 bases in between.

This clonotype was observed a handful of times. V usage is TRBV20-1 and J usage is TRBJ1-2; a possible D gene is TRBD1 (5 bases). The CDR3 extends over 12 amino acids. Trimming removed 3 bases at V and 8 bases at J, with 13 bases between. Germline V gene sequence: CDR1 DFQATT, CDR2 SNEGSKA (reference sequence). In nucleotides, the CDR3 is TGCAGTGCTAGTCAACAGGCACAGGGCTACACCTTC. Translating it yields CSASQQAQGYTF.

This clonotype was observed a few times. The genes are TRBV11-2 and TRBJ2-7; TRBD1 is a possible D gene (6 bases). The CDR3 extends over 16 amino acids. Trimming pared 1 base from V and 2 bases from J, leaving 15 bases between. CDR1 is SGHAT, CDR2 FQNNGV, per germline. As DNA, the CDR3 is TGTGCCAGCAGCTTAGGCAGGGGTACCTACGCCTACGAGCAGTACTTC. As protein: CASSLGRGTYAYEQYF.

In DNA form, the CDR3 reads TGCGCCAGCAGCCCGAGAGACGGGAGCACTGAAGCTTTCTTT. Protein: CASSPRDGSTEAFF. V gene TRBV4-1 combines with J gene TRBJ1-1, with D hard to call. Between the trimmed V and J ends, which lost 4 bases and 4 bases, there was a span of 13 bases. The CDR3 is made up of 14 amino acids. Germline V gene lookup returns CDR1 MGHRA and CDR2 YSYEKL.

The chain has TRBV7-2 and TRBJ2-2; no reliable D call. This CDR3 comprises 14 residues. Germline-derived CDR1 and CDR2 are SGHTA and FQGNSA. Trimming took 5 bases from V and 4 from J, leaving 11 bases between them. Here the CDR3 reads CASSPPTLTGELFF. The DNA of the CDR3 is TGTGCCAGCAGCCCCCCGACTCTCACCGGGGAGCTGTTTTTT. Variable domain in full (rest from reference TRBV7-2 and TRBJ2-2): GAGVSQSPSNKVTEKGKDVELRCDPISGHTALYWYRQSLGQGLEFLIYFQGNSAPDKSGLPSDRFSAERTGGSVSTLTIQRTQQEDSAVYLCASSPPTLTGELFFGEGSRLTVL.

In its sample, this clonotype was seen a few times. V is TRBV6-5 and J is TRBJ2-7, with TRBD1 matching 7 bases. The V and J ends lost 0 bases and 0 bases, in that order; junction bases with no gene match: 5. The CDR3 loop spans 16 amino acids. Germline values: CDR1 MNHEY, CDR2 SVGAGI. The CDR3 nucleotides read TGTGCCAGCAGTTACTCAACAGGGGAATACTCCTACGAGCAGTACTTC. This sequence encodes CASSYSTGEYSYEQYF.

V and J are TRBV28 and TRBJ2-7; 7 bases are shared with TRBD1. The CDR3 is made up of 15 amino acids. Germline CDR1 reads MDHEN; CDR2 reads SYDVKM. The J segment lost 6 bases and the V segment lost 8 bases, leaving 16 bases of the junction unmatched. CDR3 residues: CASSRLEGPGGEQYF. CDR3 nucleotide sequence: TGTGCCAGCTCCAGATTAGAGGGGCCAGGGGGCGAGCAGTACTTC. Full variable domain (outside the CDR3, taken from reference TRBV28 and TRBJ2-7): DVKVTQSSRYLVKRTGEKVFLECVQDMDHENMFWYRQDPGLGLRLIYFSYDVKMKEKGDIPEGYSVSREKKERFSLILESASTNQTSMYLCASSRLEGPGGEQYFGPGTRLTVT.

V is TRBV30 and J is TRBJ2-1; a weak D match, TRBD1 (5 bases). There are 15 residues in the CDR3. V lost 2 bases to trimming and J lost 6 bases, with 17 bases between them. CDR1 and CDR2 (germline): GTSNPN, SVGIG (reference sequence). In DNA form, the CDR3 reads TGTGCCTGGAGTAGGGGCAGAACCGCATTCAATGAGCAGTTCTTC. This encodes CAWSRGRTAFNEQFF.

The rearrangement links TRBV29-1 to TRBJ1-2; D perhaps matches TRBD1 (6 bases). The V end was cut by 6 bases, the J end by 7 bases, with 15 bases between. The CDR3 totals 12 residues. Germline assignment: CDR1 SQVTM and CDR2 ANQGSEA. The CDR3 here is CSVGGANSGYTF. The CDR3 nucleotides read TGCAGCGTGGGGGGCGCTAATTCTGGCTACACCTTC. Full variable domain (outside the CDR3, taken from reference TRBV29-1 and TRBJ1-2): SAVISQKPSRDICQRGTSLTIQCQVDSQVTMMFWYRQQPGQSLTLIATANQGSEATYESGFVIDKFPISRPNLTFSTLTVSNMSPEDSSIYLCSVGGANSGYTFGSGTRLTVV.

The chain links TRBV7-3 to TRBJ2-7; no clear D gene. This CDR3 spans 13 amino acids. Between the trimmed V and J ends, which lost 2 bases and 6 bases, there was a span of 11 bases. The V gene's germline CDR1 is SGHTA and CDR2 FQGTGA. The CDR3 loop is CASSLLGHSEQYF. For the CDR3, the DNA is TGTGCCAGCAGCTTACTTGGCCATTCCGAGCAGTACTTC.

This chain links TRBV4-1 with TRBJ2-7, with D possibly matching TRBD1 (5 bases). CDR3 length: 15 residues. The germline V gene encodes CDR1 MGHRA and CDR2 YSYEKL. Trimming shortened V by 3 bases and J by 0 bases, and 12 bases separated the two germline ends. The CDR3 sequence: CASSHADTSSYEQYF. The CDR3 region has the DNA TGCGCCAGCAGCCATGCGGACACGAGCTCCTACGAGCAGTACTTC.

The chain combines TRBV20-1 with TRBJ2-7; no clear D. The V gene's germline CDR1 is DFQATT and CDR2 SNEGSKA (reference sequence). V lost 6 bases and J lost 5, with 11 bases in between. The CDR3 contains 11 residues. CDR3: CSALMANEQYF. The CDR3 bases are TGCAGTGCGCTCATGGCAAACGAGCAGTACTTC.

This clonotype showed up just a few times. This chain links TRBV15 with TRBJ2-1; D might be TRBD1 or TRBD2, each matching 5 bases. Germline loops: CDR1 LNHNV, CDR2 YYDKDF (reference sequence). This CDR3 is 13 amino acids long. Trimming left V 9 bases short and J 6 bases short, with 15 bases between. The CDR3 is CATGDGWPNEQFF. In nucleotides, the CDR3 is TGTGCCACAGGGGACGGTTGGCCCAATGAGCAGTTCTTC.